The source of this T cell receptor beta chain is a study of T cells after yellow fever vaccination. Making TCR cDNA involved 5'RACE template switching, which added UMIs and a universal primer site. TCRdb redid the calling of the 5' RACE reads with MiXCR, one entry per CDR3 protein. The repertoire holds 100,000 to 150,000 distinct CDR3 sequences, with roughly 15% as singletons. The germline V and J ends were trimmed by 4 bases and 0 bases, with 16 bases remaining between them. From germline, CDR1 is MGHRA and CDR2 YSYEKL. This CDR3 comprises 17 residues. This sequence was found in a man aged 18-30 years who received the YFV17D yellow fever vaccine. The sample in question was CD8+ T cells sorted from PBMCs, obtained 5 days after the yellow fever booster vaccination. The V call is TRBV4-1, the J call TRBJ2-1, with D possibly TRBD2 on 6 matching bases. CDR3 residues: CASSRYASGDSYNEQFF. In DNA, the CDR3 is TGCGCCAGCAGCCGATATGCCTCGGGGGACTCCTACAATGAGCAGTTCTTC.